The clone carrying this T cell receptor (beta chain) was counted a few times. As yet, its antigen is unknown. The second PCR ran about 6 to 12 cycles with a sample-barcoded 5' primer and J-beta primers. TCRdb passed the 5' RACE reads through MiXCR, listing each CDR3 protein once. This sample has about 800,000 distinct CDR3 sequences; roughly 25% occur once, and the top ten carry under 4.5%. The record originates from a study of blood T cells in healthy people across ages. Study-level points and caveats: Estimated diversity that came from one million T cells was considered an underestimate.

The V gene end was trimmed by 2 bases and the J gene end by 1 base; junction bases not matched to a gene: 3. The CDR3 is made up of 15 amino acids. Per germline, CDR1 SNHLY and CDR2 FYNNEI. The data were also submitted as part of a second study, on T cells of mothers and their children.

This sequence was found in a boy aged 10-17 years in good health. The sequenced sample consisted of blood. V and J are TRBV2 and TRBJ2-5; 8 nucleotides align to TRBD2. CDR3 residues: CASSEIAGIQETQYF. The CDR3 coding sequence is TGTGCCAGCAGTGAAATAGCGGGGATCCAAGAGACCCAGTACTTC.